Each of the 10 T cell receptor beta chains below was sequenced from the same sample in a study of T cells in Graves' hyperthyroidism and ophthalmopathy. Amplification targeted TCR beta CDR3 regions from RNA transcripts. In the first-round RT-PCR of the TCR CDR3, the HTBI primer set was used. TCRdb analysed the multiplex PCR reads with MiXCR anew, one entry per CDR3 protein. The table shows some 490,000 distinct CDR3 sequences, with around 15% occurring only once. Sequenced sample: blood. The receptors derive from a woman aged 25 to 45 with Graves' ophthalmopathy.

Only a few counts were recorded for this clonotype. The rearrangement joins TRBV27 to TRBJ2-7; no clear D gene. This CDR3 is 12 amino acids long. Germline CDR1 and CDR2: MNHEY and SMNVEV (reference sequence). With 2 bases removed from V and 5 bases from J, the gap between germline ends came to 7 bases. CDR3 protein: CASSLIGDEQYF. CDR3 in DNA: TGTGCCAGCAGTTTAATAGGCGACGAGCAGTACTTC.

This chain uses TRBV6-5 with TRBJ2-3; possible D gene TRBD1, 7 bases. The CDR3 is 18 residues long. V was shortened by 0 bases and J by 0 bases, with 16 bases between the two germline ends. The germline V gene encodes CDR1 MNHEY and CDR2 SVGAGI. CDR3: CASSYSTQTGTSTDTQYF. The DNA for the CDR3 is TGTGCCAGCAGTTACTCGACCCAGACAGGGACTAGCACAGATACGCAGTATTTT.

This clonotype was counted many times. Written as DNA, the CDR3 is TGTGCCAGCAGCTTAGTCGCGGGATTACAAGAGACCCAGTACTTC. Its protein product is CASSLVAGLQETQYF. This chain connects TRBV7-2 to TRBJ2-5; a weak D match, TRBD2 (6 bases). The CDR3 is 15 amino acids. The ends were cut back, 1 base at V and 2 bases at J, with 11 bases in the middle. CDR1 is SGHTA and CDR2 is FQGNSA in the germline V gene. Supplemented by reference TRBV7-2 and TRBJ2-5, the full variable domain reads GAGVSQSPSNKVTEKGKDVELRCDPISGHTALYWYRQSLGQGLEFLIYFQGNSAPDKSGLPSDRFSAERTGGSVSTLTIQRTQQEDSAVYLCASSLVAGLQETQYFGPGTRLLVL.

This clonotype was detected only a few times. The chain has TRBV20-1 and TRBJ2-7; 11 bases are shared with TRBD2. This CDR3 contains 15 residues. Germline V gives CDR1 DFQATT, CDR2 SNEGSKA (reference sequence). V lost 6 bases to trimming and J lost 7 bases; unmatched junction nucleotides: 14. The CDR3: CSATLAGAYQTEQYF. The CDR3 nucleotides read TGCAGTGCCACACTAGCGGGGGCCTACCAAACTGAGCAGTACTTC.

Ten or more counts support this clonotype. CDR3 DNA: TGCAGCGTTGAAGGTCCCCCGGCACGCTACGAGCAGTACTTC. Translating gives CSVEGPPARYEQYF. The chain recombines TRBV29-1 with TRBJ2-7, with D uncertain. V was pared by 1 base and J by 3 bases, with 13 bases between. CDR1 and CDR2 (germline): SQVTM, ANQGSEA. The CDR3 has 14 residues.

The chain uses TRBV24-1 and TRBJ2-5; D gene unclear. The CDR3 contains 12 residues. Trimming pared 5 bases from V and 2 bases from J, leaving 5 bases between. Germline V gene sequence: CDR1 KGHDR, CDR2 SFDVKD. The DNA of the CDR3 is TGTGCCACCAGTGCTCTACAAGAGACCCAGTACTTC. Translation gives CATSALQETQYF.

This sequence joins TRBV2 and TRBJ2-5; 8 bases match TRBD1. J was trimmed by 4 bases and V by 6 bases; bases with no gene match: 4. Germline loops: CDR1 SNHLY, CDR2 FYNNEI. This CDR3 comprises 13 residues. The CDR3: CASRLDRGETQYF. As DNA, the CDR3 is TGTGCCAGCAGACTAGACAGGGGAGAGACCCAGTACTTC. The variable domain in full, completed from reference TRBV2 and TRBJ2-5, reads EPEVTQTPSHQVTQMGQEVILRCVPISNHLYFYWYRQILGQKVEFLVSFYNNEISEKSEIFDDQFSVERPDGSNFTLKIRSTKLEDSAMYFCASRLDRGETQYFGPGTRLLVL.

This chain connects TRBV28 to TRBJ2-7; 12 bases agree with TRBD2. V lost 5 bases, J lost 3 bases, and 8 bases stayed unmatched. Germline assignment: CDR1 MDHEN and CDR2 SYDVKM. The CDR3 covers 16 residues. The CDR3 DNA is TGTGCCAGCAGTCCCACGGGACTAGCGGGCCACTACGAGCAGTACTTC. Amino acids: CASSPTGLAGHYEQYF.

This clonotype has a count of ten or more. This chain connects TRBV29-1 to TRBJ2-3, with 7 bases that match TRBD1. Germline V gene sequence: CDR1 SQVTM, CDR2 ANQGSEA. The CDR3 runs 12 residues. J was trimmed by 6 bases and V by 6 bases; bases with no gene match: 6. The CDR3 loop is CSVSIQGDTQYF. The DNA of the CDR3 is TGCAGCGTATCTATACAGGGGGATACGCAGTATTTT.

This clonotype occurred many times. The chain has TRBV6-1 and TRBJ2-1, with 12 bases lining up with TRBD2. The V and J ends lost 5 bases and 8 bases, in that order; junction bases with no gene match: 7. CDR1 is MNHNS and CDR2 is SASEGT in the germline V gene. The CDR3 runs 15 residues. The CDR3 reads CASSSRASGRDEQFF. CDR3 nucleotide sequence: TGTGCCAGCAGTTCCAGGGCTAGCGGGAGGGATGAGCAGTTCTTC.